The present TCR beta chain was sequenced within a study of T cell responses to AZD1222 COVID-19 vaccine. Germline V gives CDR1 SGHDN, CDR2 FVKESK. The V end was cut by 6 bases, the J end by 6 bases, with 24 bases between. This CDR3 contains 16 residues. The data were produced by immunoSEQ multiplex PCR, yet TCRdb's version contains in-frame clones alone and is incomplete. This sample yields roughly 200,000 clones, of which roughly 94% are seen a single time; over 1.5% belongs to the top ten. The chain couples TRBV14 to TRBJ2-7; possible D gene TRBD1, 9 bases. This TCR was recovered from an adult who received the MenACWY meningococcal vaccine as a control. Sequenced here: peripheral blood, sampled 28 days after the second dose of the MenACWY control vaccine. The CDR3, as DNA: TGTGCCAGCAGTCGCGGACAGGGGACAAGCGGGAGCGAGCAGTACTTC. It yields the protein CASSRGQGTSGSEQYF.